The entry below gives a single TCR beta chain sequence along with its context. These data are taken from a study of CD8 T cells in Susac syndrome. V was pared by 0 bases and J by 1 base, with 7 bases between. Germline-derived CDR1 and CDR2 are DFQATT and SNEGSKA (reference sequence). The CDR3 extends over 14 amino acids. After extraction with the RNeasy kit, about 0.45 to 1 ug of the RNA was reverse transcribed using random hexamers. TCRdb itself ran the immunoSEQ multiplex PCR reads through MiXCR, one entry per CDR3 protein. The table shows approximately 160,000 distinct CDR3 sequences, with 92% occurring only once.

This clonotype originated in a human donor in good health. The rearrangement joins TRBV20-1 to TRBJ1-5; unclear D gene. The sample was CD4+ T cells from PBMCs. CDR3 amino acids: CSAREAGSNQPQHF. The CDR3 region has the DNA TGCAGTGCTAGAGAGGCCGGGAGCAATCAGCCCCAGCATTTT.